Presented here are 26 T cell receptor beta chains from one specimen sequenced in a study of cytomegalovirus exposure and HLA in healthy donors. The PCR ran on 60 Vbeta and 13 Jbeta primers. TCRdb's table, derived via immunoSEQ multiplex PCR, lists solely in-frame clones and lacks some. Found here are 69,000 or so clones, 76% of them singletons; the top ten hold about 3.3%. Sequences were obtained from PBMCs. These TCRs come from a man younger than 35 in good health and CMV-seronegative.

In its sample, this clone was seen once. The rearrangement uses TRBV7-8 and TRBJ1-1; maybe TRBD1 (6 bases). The V end was cut by 4 bases, the J end by 1 base, with 16 bases between. The germline V gene encodes CDR1 SGHVS and CDR2 FQNEAQ. This CDR3 is 16 amino acids long. CDR3 nucleotide sequence: TGTGCCAGCAGCTATAGGGGGGGGCTGGGGAACACTGAAGCTTTCTTT. Translating gives CASSYRGGLGNTEAFF.

The chain combines TRBV7-9 with TRBJ2-3; weak D call: TRBD2 (7 bases). The CDR3 sequence is 16 residues long. The germline V and J ends were trimmed by 1 base and 5 bases, with 16 bases remaining between them. Germline CDR1 SEHNR, CDR2 FQNEAQ (reference sequence). The CDR3 nucleotides read TGTGCCAGCAGCTTAGAGGGGGGGACGATCAAAGATACGCAGTATTTT. Its protein product is CASSLEGGTIKDTQYF. Using reference TRBV7-9 and TRBJ2-3 for the parts outside the CDR3, the full variable domain is DTGVSQNPRHKITKRGQNVTFRCDPISEHNRLYWYRQTLGQGPEFLTYFQNEAQLEKSRLLSDRFSAERPKGSFSTLEIQRTEQGDSAMYLCASSLEGGTIKDTQYFGPGTRLTVL.

This chain joins TRBV27 and TRBJ1-2; maybe TRBD1 (5 bases). Deletions cut 2 bases from V and 6 bases from J, with 7 bases between. The CDR3 has 12 amino acids. The V gene's germline CDR1 is MNHEY and CDR2 SMNVEV (reference sequence). The CDR3 DNA reads TGTGCCAGCAGTTTAAAGGGGAATGGCTACACCTTC. This sequence encodes CASSLKGNGYTF.

This chain uses TRBV11-1 with TRBJ1-2; D remains unclear. CDR1 SGHAT and CDR2 FQDESV come from the germline V gene (reference sequence). This CDR3 has 13 amino acids. V lost 8 bases and J 1 base, leaving 11 bases between the germline ends. In DNA, the CDR3 is TGTGCCAGCGAGGGTTCGGATAACTATGGCTACACCTTC. Residues: CASEGSDNYGYTF.

This sequence joins TRBV14 and TRBJ1-6; D is uncertain. Per germline, CDR1 SGHDN and CDR2 FVKESK. Trimming pared 0 bases from V and 16 bases from J, leaving 10 bases between. The CDR3 is 12 residues long. In nucleotides, the CDR3 is TGTGCCAGCAGCCAAGATAGAGTGCTACTCCACTTT. Its protein is CASSQDRVLLHF. Full variable domain (missing parts from reference TRBV14 and TRBJ1-6): EAGVTQFPSHSVIEKGQTVTLRCDPISGHDNLYWYRRVMGKEIKFLLHFVKESKQDESGMPNNRFLAERTGGTYSTLKVQPAELEDSGVYFCASSQDRVLLHFGNGTRLTVT.

The rearrangement uses TRBV27 and TRBJ1-2, with a possible D match to TRBD1 (5 bases). Germline V lookup: CDR1 MNHEY, CDR2 SMNVEV (reference sequence). V shed 3 bases and J shed 2 bases, with 7 bases lying between them. The CDR3 covers 13 residues. CDR3 in amino acids: CASSLRQNYGYTF. CDR3 nucleotides: TGTGCCAGCAGTTTGCGACAGAACTATGGCTACACCTTC.

V and J are TRBV6-6 and TRBJ2-3; 10 nucleotides agree with TRBD2. Germline loops: CDR1 MNHNY, CDR2 SVGAGI (reference sequence). The ends lost 7 bases at V and 5 bases at J; junction bases unmatched: 6. The CDR3 is 14 amino acids. CDR3 DNA: TGTGCCAGCACCCCCCTAGCGGGGGTAGATACGCAGTATTTT. It encodes CASTPLAGVDTQYF.

The J gene is TRBJ2-5, the V gene TRBV5-1; 7 bases are shared with TRBD1. Germline-derived CDR1 and CDR2 are SGHRS and YFSETQ. The CDR3 runs to 14 residues. With V trimmed by 4 bases and J by 1 base, 4 bases remained unmatched. CDR3 residues: CASSTGTAQETQYF. CDR3 coding DNA: TGCGCCAGCAGCACTGGGACAGCCCAAGAGACCCAGTACTTC. Drawing the rest from reference TRBV5-1 and TRBJ2-5, the complete variable domain is KAGVTQTPRYLIKTRGQQVTLSCSPISGHRSVSWYQQTPGQGLQFLFEYFSETQRNKGNFPGRFSGRQFSNSRSEMNVSTLELGDSALYLCASSTGTAQETQYFGPGTRLLVL.

The chain has TRBV7-9 and TRBJ2-5; possible D gene TRBD2, 5 bases. The ends were cut back, 7 bases at V and 0 bases at J, with 15 bases in the middle. The CDR3 is 15 amino acids. The germline V gene has CDR1 SEHNR and CDR2 FQNEAQ (reference sequence). In nucleotides, the CDR3 is TGTGCCAGCAACCTCCCCGGAGGAAACCAAGAGACCCAGTACTTC. Its translation: CASNLPGGNQETQYF.

The table lists this clone with a few counts. The V call is TRBV28, the J call TRBJ2-7; D call uncertain. This CDR3 comprises 16 residues. Trimming removed 3 bases from V and 2 bases from J, with 17 bases in between. In germline, CDR1 is MDHEN, CDR2 SYDVKM. CDR3 sequence reads: CASSFPAVVRPYEQYF. As DNA, the CDR3 is TGTGCCAGCAGTTTTCCCGCGGTAGTACGACCCTACGAGCAGTACTTC.

The chain is built from TRBV4-1 and TRBJ2-7, with TRBD2 as a possible D gene (6 bases). The CDR3 consists of 15 residues. V was clipped by 3 bases and J by 1 base, with 13 bases between them. CDR1 and CDR2 from the germline V gene are MGHRA and YSYEKL. CDR3 amino acids: CASSHPSAGSYEQYF. CDR3 coding DNA: TGCGCCAGCAGCCATCCCTCCGCGGGGTCCTACGAGCAGTACTTC.

This clone was seen a handful of times. This rearrangement joins TRBV9 to TRBJ1-4; D may be TRBD1 (6 bases). V shed 3 bases and J shed 4 bases, with 16 bases lying between them. Germline V gene data show CDR1 as SGDLS and CDR2 as YYNGEE. The CDR3 extends over 16 amino acids. CDR3 residues: CASSGFSTGINEKLFF. CDR3 nucleotides: TGTGCCAGCAGCGGGTTCTCGACAGGCATTAATGAAAAACTGTTTTTT. The complete variable domain, with remaining parts taken from reference TRBV9 and TRBJ1-4, reads DSGVTQTPKHLITATGQRVTLRCSPRSGDLSVYWYQQSLDQGLQFLIQYYNGEERAKGNILERFSAQQFPDLHSELNLSSLELGDSALYFCASSGFSTGINEKLFFGSGTQLSVL.

The chain recombines TRBV2 with TRBJ2-7; 7 bases are a match to TRBD1. Germline CDR1 SNHLY, CDR2 FYNNEI. V trimming: 6 bases; J trimming: 4 bases; junction bases outside the gene matches: 12. This CDR3 spans 15 amino acids. The CDR3 sequence: CASRKEGQNFYEQYF. CDR3 bases: TGTGCCAGCAGAAAAGAGGGACAGAACTTTTACGAGCAGTACTTC. The variable domain in full, with the rest retrieved from reference TRBV2 and TRBJ2-7, is EPEVTQTPSHQVTQMGQEVILRCVPISNHLYFYWYRQILGQKVEFLVSFYNNEISEKSEIFDDQFSVERPDGSNFTLKIRSTKLEDSAMYFCASRKEGQNFYEQYFGPGTRLTVT.

The chain recombines TRBV5-6 with TRBJ2-7; 11 bases agree with TRBD2. The V segment lost 1 base and the J segment 1 base; nucleotides outside the gene matches: 4. This CDR3 is 16 amino acids long. Germline V gene lookup returns CDR1 SGHDT and CDR2 YYEEEE. Written as DNA, the CDR3 is TGTGCCAGCAGCTTGTGGCTAGCGGGGGGTTCCTACGAGCAGTACTTC. Its protein product is CASSLWLAGGSYEQYF. Full variable domain (missing parts from reference TRBV5-6 and TRBJ2-7): DAGVTQSPTHLIKTRGQQVTLRCSPKSGHDTVSWYQQALGQGPQFIFQYYEEEERQRGNFPDRFSGHQFPNYSSELNVNALLLGDSALYLCASSLWLAGGSYEQYFGPGTRLTVT.

The rearrangement uses TRBV5-1 and TRBJ2-7, with 8 bases aligning to TRBD1. CDR1 and CDR2 (germline): SGHRS, YFSETQ. J was trimmed by 2 bases and V by 2 bases; bases with no gene match: 0. The CDR3 runs to 13 residues. Written as DNA, the CDR3 is TGCGCCAGCAGCTTACAGGGGGCCTACGAGCAGTACTTC. Protein sequence: CASSLQGAYEQYF.

This chain connects TRBV5-1 to TRBJ2-3; 13 bases are a match to TRBD2. The CDR3 consists of 16 residues. The junction had 6 bases not matched to a gene; V was cut back by 4 bases and J by 4 bases. Per the germline V gene, CDR1 is SGHRS and CDR2 is YFSETQ. Here the CDR3 DNA reads TGCGCCAGCAGCGCGACTAGCGGGGGGTCCGCAGATACGCAGTATTTT. Its protein is CASSATSGGSADTQYF.

The rearrangement joins TRBV6-1 to TRBJ2-1, with unresolved D. The germline gives CDR1 MNHNS, CDR2 SASEGT. There are 14 residues in the CDR3. V was pared by 3 bases and J by 5 bases, with 11 bases between. CDR3 nucleotides: TGTGCCAGCAGTGAGTTTCGACTGCACAATGAGCAGTTCTTC. It yields the protein CASSEFRLHNEQFF.

The chain recombines TRBV29-1 with TRBJ2-5, with unresolved D. The CDR3 has 13 residues. The ends were cut back, 6 bases at V and 7 bases at J, with 18 bases in the middle. CDR1 is SQVTM, CDR2 ANQGSEA, per germline. The CDR3 nucleotides read TGCAGCGTCTCCCGACTCGCCGAAGGGACCCAGTACTTC. As protein: CSVSRLAEGTQYF.

This clone was recorded a few times. The rearrangement links TRBV30 to TRBJ2-1, with D hard to call. The ends were cut back, 3 bases at V and 5 bases at J, with 5 bases in the middle. Germline V CDR1 and CDR2: GTSNPN, SVGIG (reference sequence). The CDR3 has 11 residues. The CDR3 region has the DNA TGTGCCTGGAGCCAGAACAATGAGCAGTTCTTC. Protein: CAWSQNNEQFF.

The chain is built from TRBV5-4 and TRBJ2-3, with 7 positions matching TRBD2. This CDR3 contains 16 residues. In germline, CDR1 is SGHNT, CDR2 YYREEE (reference sequence). V trimming: 0 bases; J trimming: 2 bases; junction bases outside the gene matches: 6. The CDR3 region is CASSLGAGVNTDTQYF. CDR3 bases: TGTGCCAGCAGCTTGGGGGCGGGGGTTAACACAGATACGCAGTATTTT. Supplemented by reference TRBV5-4 and TRBJ2-3, the full variable domain reads ETGVTQSPTHLIKTRGQQVTLRCSSQSGHNTVSWYQQALGQGPQFIFQYYREEENGRGNFPPRFSGLQFPNYSSELNVNALELDDSALYLCASSLGAGVNTDTQYFGPGTRLTVL.

The V call is TRBV7-8, the J call TRBJ1-5, with TRBD1 matching over 9 bases. Germline values: CDR1 SGHVS, CDR2 FQNEAQ. The V segment lost 4 bases and the J segment 0 bases; nucleotides outside the gene matches: 10. The CDR3 spans 18 residues. CDR3 sequence reads: CASSSPKGTGTSNQPQHF. CDR3 DNA: TGTGCCAGCAGCTCGCCTAAAGGGACAGGGACTAGCAATCAGCCCCAGCATTTT.

V is TRBV9 and J is TRBJ2-3; TRBD1 agrees at 8 bases. With V trimmed by 2 bases and J by 8 bases, 13 bases remained unmatched. This CDR3 is 16 amino acids long. Germline V gives CDR1 SGDLS, CDR2 YYNGEE. CDR3 nucleotide sequence: TGTGCCAGCAGCGTCGCCCTCGGGACAGGCACCCGTACGCAGTATTTT. Residues: CASSVALGTGTRTQYF.

This clone appeared once. This chain links TRBV4-2 with TRBJ2-3, with D uncertain. V was cut by 1 base and J by 2 bases, with 10 bases left in between. The CDR3 sequence is 15 residues long. The germline CDR1 and CDR2 sequences are LGHNA and YNFKEQ. In DNA form, the CDR3 reads TGTGCCAGCAGCCAAGGGCCAGGCCTCACAGATACGCAGTATTTT. As protein: CASSQGPGLTDTQYF.

The chain joins TRBV27 to TRBJ2-1, with TRBD2 matching 7 bases. Trimming removed 4 bases from V and 2 bases from J; junction bases left unmatched: 2. CDR3 length equals 14 residues. CDR1 MNHEY and CDR2 SMNVEV come from the germline V gene (reference sequence). CDR3: CASSSAGPYNEQFF. CDR3 in DNA: TGTGCCAGCAGTTCAGCGGGGCCCTACAATGAGCAGTTCTTC.

V usage is TRBV5-5 and J usage is TRBJ2-1; 9 nucleotides match TRBD2. From germline, CDR1 is SGHKS and CDR2 YYEKEE (reference sequence). Trimming removed 1 base from V and 4 bases from J; junction bases left unmatched: 3. CDR3 length: 15 residues. The CDR3 spells CASSLRAGGYNEQFF. In nucleotides, the CDR3 is TGTGCCAGCAGCTTGCGAGCGGGGGGATACAATGAGCAGTTCTTC.

CDR3 protein: CASSIPPGAITEAFF. CDR3 in DNA: TGTGCCAGTAGTATCCCCCCAGGGGCGATCACTGAAGCTTTCTTT. The chain is built from TRBV19 and TRBJ1-1, with D maybe TRBD1 (6 bases). The V gene's germline CDR1 is LNHDA and CDR2 SQIVND (reference sequence). This CDR3 spans 15 amino acids. Trimming left V 3 bases short and J 4 bases short, with 15 bases between.